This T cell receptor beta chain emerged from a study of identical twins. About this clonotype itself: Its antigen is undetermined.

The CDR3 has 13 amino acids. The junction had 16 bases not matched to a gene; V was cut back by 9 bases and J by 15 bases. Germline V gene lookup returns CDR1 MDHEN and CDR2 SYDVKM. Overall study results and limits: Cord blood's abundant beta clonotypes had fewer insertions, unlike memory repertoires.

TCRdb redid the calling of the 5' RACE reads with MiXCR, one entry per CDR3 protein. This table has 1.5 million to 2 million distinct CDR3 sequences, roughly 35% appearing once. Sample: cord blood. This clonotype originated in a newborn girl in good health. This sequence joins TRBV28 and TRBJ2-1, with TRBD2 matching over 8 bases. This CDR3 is CASAKTGLGRGFF. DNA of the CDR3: TGTGCCAGTGCCAAGACCGGGCTCGGGAGGGGGTTCTTC.